Listed here is a single T cell receptor beta chain. Its antigen is not identified. The data are from a study of T cell responses to AZD1222 COVID-19 vaccine. Study outcomes and limitations: Just five to seven people given AZD1222 tested seropositive at baseline.

The protocol was immunoSEQ multiplex PCR, while the TCRdb copy is restricted to in-frame clones and leaves out a portion. The sample carries 95,000 to 150,000 clones, 80% to 90% recorded once. This clonotype was sampled from an adult in good health. This specimen was peripheral blood, taken on day 0 of AZD1222 vaccination.

Here the CDR3 DNA reads TGTGCCAGCAGTCACTTTGGGGACAGGGCTGAAAAACTGTTTTTT. It is translated as CASSHFGDRAEKLFF. The chain employs TRBV28 and TRBJ1-4; 9 bases are shared with TRBD1. The V gene end was trimmed by 5 bases and the J gene end by 7 bases; junction bases not matched to a gene: 8. The CDR3 sequence is 15 residues long. Germline loops: CDR1 MDHEN, CDR2 SYDVKM.